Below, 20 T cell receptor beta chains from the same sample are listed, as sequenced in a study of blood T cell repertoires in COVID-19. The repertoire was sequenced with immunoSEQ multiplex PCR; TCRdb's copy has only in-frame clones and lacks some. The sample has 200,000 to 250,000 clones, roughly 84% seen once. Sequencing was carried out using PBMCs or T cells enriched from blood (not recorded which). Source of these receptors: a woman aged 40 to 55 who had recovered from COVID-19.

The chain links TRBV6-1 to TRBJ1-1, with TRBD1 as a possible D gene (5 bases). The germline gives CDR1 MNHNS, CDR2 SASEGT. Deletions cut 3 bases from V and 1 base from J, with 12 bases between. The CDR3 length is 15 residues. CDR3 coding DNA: TGTGCCAGCAGTGAGTACGCGACAGCGAACACTGAAGCTTTCTTT. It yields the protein CASSEYATANTEAFF.

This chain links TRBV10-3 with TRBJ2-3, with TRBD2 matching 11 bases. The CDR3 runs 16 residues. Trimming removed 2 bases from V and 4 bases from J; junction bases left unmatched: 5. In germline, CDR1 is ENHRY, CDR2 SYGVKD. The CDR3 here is CAISEGLAGLSDTQYF. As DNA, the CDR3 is TGTGCCATCAGTGAGGGACTAGCGGGTCTTTCAGATACGCAGTATTTT.

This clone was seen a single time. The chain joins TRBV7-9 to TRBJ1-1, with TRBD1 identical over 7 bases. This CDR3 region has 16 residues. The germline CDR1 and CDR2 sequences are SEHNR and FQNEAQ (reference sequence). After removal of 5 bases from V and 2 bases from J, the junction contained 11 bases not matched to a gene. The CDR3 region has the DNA TGTGCCAGCAGCCGTAATCCGGGACAGACAAACACTGAAGCTTTCTTT. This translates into CASSRNPGQTNTEAFF.

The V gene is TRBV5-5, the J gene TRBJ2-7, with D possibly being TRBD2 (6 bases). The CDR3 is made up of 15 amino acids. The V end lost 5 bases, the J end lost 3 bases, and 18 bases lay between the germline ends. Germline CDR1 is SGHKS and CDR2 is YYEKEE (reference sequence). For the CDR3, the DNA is TGTGCCAGCAGTTTCGGGGGACTCTTTAACTACGAGCAGTACGTC. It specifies CASSFGGLFNYEQYV.

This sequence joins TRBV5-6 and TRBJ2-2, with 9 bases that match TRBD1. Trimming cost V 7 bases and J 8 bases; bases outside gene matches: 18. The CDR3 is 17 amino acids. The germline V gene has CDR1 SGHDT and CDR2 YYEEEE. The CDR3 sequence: CASQGIEGTGYTGELFF. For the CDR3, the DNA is TGTGCCAGCCAAGGAATTGAAGGGACAGGGTATACTGGGGAGCTGTTTTTT.

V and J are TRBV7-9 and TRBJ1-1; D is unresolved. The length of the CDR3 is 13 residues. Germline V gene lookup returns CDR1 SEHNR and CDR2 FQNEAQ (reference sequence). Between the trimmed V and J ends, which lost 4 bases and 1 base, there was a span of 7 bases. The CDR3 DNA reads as TGTGCCAGCAGCTCCCATTCGAACACTGAAGCTTTCTTT. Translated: CASSSHSNTEAFF. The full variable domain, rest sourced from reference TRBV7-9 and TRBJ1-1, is DTGVSQNPRHKITKRGQNVTFRCDPISEHNRLYWYRQTLGQGPEFLTYFQNEAQLEKSRLLSDRFSAERPKGSFSTLEIQRTEQGDSAMYLCASSSHSNTEAFFGQGTRLTVV.

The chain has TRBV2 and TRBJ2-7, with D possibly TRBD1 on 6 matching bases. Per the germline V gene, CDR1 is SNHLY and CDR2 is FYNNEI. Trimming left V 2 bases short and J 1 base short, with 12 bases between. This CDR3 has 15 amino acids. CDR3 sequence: CASSESGRGSYEQYV. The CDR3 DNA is TGTGCCAGCAGTGAATCGGGCAGGGGATCCTACGAGCAGTACGTC.

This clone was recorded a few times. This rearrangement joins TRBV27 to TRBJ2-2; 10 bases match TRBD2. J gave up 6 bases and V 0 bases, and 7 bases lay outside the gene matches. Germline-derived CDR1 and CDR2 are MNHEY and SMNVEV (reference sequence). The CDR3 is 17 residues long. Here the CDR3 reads CASSLSQISGRAGELFF. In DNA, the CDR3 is TGTGCCAGCAGTTTATCCCAAATAAGCGGGAGGGCCGGGGAGCTGTTTTTT.

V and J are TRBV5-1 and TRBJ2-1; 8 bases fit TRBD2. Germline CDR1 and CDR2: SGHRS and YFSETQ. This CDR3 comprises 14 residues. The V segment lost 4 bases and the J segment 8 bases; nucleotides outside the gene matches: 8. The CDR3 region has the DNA TGCGCCAGCAGCAGGACTAGCTGGAGCGATGAGCAGTTCTTC. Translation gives CASSRTSWSDEQFF.

The CDR3: CASSESRVAGTYEQYF. For the CDR3, the DNA is TGCGCCAGCAGTGAGTCGCGGGTAGCGGGTACCTACGAGCAGTACTTC. The rearrangement joins TRBV10-1 to TRBJ2-7; 7 bases line up with TRBD2. With V trimmed by 0 bases and J by 2 bases, 7 bases remained unmatched. The germline CDR1 and CDR2 sequences are WNHNN and SYGVQD (reference sequence). This CDR3 spans 16 amino acids.

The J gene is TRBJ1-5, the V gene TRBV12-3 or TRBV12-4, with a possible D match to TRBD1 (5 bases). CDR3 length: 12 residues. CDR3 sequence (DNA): TGTGCATCAGGGTCGGGCAATCAGCCCCAGCATTTT. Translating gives CASGSGNQPQHF.

CDR3 region: CASSLDAGLSYEQYF. The CDR3 DNA follows: TGTGCCAGCAGCTTGGACGCAGGGCTCTCCTACGAGCAGTACTTC. The rearrangement links TRBV5-5 to TRBJ2-7; D is possibly TRBD1 (5 bases). The CDR3 is made up of 15 amino acids. Germline assignment: CDR1 SGHKS and CDR2 YYEKEE (reference sequence). Trimming removed 0 bases at V and 0 bases at J, with 10 bases between.

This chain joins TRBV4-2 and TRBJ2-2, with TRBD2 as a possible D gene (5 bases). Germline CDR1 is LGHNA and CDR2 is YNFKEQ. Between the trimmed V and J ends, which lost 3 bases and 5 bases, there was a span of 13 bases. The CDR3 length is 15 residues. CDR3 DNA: TGTGCCAGCAGCCAGGAGGTGGGGTGGACCGGGGAGCTGTTTTTT. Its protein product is CASSQEVGWTGELFF.

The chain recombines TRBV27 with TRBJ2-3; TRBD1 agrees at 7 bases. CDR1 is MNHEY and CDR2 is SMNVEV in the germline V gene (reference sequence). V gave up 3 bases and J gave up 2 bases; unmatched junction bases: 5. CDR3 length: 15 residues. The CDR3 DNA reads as TGTGCCAGCAGTTTCTGGGGACAGAACACAGATACGCAGTATTTT. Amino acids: CASSFWGQNTDTQYF.

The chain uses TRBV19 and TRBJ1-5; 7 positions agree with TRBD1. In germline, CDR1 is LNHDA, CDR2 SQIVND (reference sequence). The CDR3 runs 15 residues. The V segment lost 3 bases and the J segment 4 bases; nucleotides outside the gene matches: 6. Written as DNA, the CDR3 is TGTGCCAGTAGTATCGCTGACAGGGTAAATCAGCCCCAGCATTTT. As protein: CASSIADRVNQPQHF. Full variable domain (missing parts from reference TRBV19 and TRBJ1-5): DGGITQSPKYLFRKEGQNVTLSCEQNLNHDAMYWYRQDPGQGLRLIYYSQIVNDFQKGDIAEGYSVSREKKESFPLTVTSAQKNPTAFYLCASSIADRVNQPQHFGDGTRLSIL.

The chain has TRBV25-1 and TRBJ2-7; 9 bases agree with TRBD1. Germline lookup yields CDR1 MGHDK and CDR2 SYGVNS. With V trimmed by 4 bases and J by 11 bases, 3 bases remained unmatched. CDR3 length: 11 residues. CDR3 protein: CASSVRDREYF. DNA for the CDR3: TGTGCCAGCAGTGTCCGGGACAGGGAGTACTTC.

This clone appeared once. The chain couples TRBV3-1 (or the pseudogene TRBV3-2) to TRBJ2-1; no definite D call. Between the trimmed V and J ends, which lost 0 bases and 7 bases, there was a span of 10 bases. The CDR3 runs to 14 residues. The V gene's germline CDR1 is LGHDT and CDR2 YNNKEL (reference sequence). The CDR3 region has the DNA TGTGCCAGCAGCCAAGATCTTCGGGTTAATGAGCAGTTCTTC. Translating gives CASSQDLRVNEQFF.

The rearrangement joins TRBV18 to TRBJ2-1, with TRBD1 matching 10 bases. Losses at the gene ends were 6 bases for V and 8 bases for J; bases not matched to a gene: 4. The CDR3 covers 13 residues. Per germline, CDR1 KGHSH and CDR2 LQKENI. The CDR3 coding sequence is TGTGCCAGCTCGACAGGGGGCCTCGATGAGCAGTTCTTC. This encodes CASSTGGLDEQFF. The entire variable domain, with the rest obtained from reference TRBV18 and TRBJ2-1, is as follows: NAGVMQNPRHLVRRRGQEARLRCSPMKGHSHVYWYRQLPEEGLKFMVYLQKENIIDESGMPKERFSAEFPKEGPSILRIQQVVRGDSAAYFCASSTGGLDEQFFGPGTRLTVL.

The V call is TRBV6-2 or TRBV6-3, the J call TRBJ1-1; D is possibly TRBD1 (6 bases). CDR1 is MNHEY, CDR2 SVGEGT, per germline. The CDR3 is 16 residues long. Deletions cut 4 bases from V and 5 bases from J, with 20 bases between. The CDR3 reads CASSWGRGGLLTEAFF. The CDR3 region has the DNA TGTGCCAGCAGTTGGGGTCGCGGGGGGCTGTTAACTGAAGCTTTCTTT.

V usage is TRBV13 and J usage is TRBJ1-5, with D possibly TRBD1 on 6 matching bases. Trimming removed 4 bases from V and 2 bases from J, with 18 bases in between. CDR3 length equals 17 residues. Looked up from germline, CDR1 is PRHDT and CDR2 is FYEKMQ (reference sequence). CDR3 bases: TGTGCCAGCAGCTCACGACGGGACACCGGGCGCAATCAGCCCCAGCATTTT. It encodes CASSSRRDTGRNQPQHF. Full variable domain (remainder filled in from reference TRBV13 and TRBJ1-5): AAGVIQSPRHLIKEKRETATLKCYPIPRHDTVYWYQQGPGQDPQFLISFYEKMQSDKGSIPDRFSAQQFSDYHSELNMSSLELGDSALYFCASSSRRDTGRNQPQHFGDGTRLSIL.